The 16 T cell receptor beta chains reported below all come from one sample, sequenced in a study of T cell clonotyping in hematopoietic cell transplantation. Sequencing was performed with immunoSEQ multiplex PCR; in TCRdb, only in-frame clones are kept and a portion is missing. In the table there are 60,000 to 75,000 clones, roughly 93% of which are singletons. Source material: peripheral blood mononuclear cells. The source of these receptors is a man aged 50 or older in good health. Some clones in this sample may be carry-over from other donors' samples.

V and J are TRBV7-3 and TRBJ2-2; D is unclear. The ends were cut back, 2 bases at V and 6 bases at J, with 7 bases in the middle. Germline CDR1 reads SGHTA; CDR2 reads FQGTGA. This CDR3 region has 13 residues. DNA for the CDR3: TGTGCCAGCAGCTTAGGGCTTTCCGGGGAGCTGTTTTTT. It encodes CASSLGLSGELFF.

The CDR3 coding sequence is TGTGCCAGCAGTGAATGGACAGGGGGCTACAATGAGCAGTTCTTC. Residues: CASSEWTGGYNEQFF. V usage is TRBV6-1 and J usage is TRBJ2-1, with TRBD1 identical over 10 bases. Germline values: CDR1 MNHNS, CDR2 SASEGT. Unmatched junction bases numbered 1, after V lost 2 bases and J lost 3 bases. This CDR3 has 15 amino acids.

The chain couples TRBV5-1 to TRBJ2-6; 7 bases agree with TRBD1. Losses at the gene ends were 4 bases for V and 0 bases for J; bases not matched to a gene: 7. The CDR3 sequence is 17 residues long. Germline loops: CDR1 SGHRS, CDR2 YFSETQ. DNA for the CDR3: TGCGCCAGCAGCCAAATACAGGGGTTCTCTGGGGCCAACGTCCTGACTTTC. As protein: CASSQIQGFSGANVLTF.

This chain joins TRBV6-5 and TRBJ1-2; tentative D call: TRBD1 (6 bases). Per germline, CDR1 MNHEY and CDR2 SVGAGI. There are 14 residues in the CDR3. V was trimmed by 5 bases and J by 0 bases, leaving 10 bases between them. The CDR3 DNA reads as TGTGCCAGCAGTGGACAGAAAGCTAACTATGGCTACACCTTC. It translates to CASSGQKANYGYTF.

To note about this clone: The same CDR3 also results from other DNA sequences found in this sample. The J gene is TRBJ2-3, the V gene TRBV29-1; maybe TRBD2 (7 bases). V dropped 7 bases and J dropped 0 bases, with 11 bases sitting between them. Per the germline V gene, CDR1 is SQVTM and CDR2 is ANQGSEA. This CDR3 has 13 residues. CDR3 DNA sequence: TGCAGCGAGGGGGGGGCTAGCACAGATACGCAGTATTTT. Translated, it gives CSEGGASTDTQYF.

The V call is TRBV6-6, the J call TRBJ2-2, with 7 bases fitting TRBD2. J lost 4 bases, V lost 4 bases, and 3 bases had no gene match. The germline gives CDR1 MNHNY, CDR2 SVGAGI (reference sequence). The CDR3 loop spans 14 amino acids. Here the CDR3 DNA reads TGTGCCAGCAGTTCCTCGGGGGGCACCGGGGAGCTGTTTTTT. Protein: CASSSSGGTGELFF.

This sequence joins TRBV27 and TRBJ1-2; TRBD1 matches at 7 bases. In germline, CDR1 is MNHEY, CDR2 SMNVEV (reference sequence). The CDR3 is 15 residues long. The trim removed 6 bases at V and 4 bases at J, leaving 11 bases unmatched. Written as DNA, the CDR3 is TGTGCCAGCAGCCCCAGCGTGACAGGGTCCTATGGCTACACCTTC. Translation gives CASSPSVTGSYGYTF.

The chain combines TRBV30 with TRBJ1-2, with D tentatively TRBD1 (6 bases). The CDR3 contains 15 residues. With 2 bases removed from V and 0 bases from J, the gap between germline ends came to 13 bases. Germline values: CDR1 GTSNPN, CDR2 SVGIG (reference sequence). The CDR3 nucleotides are TGTGCCTGGAGTACCGGACAGATATCTAACTATGGCTACACCTTC. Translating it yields CAWSTGQISNYGYTF. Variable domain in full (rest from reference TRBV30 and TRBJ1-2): SQTIHQWPATLVQPVGSPLSLECTVEGTSNPNLYWYRQAAGRGLQLLFYSVGIGQISSEVPQNLSASRPQDRQFILSSKKLLLSDSGFYLCAWSTGQISNYGYTFGSGTRLTVV.

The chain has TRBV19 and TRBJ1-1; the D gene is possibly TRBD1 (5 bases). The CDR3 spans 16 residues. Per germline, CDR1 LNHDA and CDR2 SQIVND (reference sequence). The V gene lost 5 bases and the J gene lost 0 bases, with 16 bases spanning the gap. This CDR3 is CASSLRDDVVNTEAFF. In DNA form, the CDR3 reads TGTGCCAGTAGTTTGCGGGACGATGTAGTGAACACTGAAGCTTTCTTT. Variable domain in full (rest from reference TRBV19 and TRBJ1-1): DGGITQSPKYLFRKEGQNVTLSCEQNLNHDAMYWYRQDPGQGLRLIYYSQIVNDFQKGDIAEGYSVSREKKESFPLTVTSAQKNPTAFYLCASSLRDDVVNTEAFFGQGTRLTVV.

For the CDR3, the DNA is TGTGCCAGCTCACCCGGGACAGTTAATGAAAAACTGTTTTTT. It translates to CASSPGTVNEKLFF. J is TRBJ1-4 and V is TRBV18; 7 nucleotides match TRBD1. From germline, CDR1 is KGHSH and CDR2 LQKENI. With V trimmed by 3 bases and J by 4 bases, 2 bases remained unmatched. The CDR3 extends over 14 amino acids. The entire variable domain, with the rest obtained from reference TRBV18 and TRBJ1-4, is as follows: NAGVMQNPRHLVRRRGQEARLRCSPMKGHSHVYWYRQLPEEGLKFMVYLQKENIIDESGMPKERFSAEFPKEGPSILRIQQVVRGDSAAYFCASSPGTVNEKLFFGSGTQLSVL.

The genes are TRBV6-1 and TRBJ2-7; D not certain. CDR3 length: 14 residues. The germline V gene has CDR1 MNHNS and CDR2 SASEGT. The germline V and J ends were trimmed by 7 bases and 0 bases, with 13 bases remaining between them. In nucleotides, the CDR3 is TGTGCCAGCACCCCCAGAGACACCTCCTACGAGCAGTACTTC. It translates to CASTPRDTSYEQYF.

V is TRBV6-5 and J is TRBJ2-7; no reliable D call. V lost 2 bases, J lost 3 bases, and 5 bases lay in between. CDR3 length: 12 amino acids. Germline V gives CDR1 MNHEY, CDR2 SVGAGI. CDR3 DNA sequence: TGTGCCAGCAGTTACGGCCTCTACGAGCAGTACTTC. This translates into CASSYGLYEQYF.

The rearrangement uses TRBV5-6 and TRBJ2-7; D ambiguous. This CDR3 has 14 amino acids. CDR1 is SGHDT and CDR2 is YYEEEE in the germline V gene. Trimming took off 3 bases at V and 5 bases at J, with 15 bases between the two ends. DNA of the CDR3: TGTGCCAGCAGCTCGCTTACCCTGCAAGACGAGCAGTACTTC. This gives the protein CASSSLTLQDEQYF.

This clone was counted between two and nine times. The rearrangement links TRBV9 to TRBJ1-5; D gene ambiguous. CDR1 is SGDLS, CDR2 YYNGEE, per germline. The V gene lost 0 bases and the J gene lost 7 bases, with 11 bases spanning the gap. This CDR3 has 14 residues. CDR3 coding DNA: TGTGCCAGCAGCGTAGGAGGTTACGGCCAGCCCCAGCATTTT. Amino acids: CASSVGGYGQPQHF.

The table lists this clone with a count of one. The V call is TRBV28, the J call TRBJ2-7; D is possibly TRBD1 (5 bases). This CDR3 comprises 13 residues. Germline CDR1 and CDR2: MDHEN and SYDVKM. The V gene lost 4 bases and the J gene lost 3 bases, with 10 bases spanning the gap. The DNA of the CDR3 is TGTGCCAGCAGTTGGGCACAGGACTACGAGCAGTACTTC. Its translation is CASSWAQDYEQYF.

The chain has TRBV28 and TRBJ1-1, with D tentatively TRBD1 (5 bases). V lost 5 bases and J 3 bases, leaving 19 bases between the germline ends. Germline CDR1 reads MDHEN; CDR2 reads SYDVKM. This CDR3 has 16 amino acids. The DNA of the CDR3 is TGTGCCAGCAGTCCTGGGGGAGGTCGGTTGGACACTGAAGCTTTCTTT. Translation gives CASSPGGGRLDTEAFF.